One sample yielded the 6 T cell receptor beta chains listed below, sequenced in a study of T cell responses to AZD1222 COVID-19 vaccine. TCRdb's copy holds only in-frame clones and misses some; the assay was immunoSEQ multiplex PCR. The data contain roughly 160,000 clones, 92% of them singletons. The source material was peripheral blood, sampled 28 days after the second AZD1222 dose. The origin of the receptors is an adult who received the AZD1222 COVID-19 vaccine.

About this clone: Additional DNA sequences in this sample encode the identical CDR3. V gene TRBV5-1 combines with J gene TRBJ1-1; D gene ambiguous. The CDR3 consists of 11 residues. The germline CDR1 and CDR2 sequences are SGHRS and YFSETQ. Trimming took off 0 bases at V and 5 bases at J, with 2 bases between the two ends. This CDR3 reads CASSLGTEAFF. In nucleotides, the CDR3 is TGCGCCAGCAGCTTGGGGACTGAAGCTTTCTTT.

The chain combines TRBV6-5 with TRBJ1-1; D remains ambiguous. The CDR3 covers 14 residues. Deletions cut 8 bases from V and 1 base from J, with 14 bases between. Germline V gene sequence: CDR1 MNHEY, CDR2 SVGAGI. CDR3 sequence: CASAPQVGNTEAFF. CDR3 sequence (DNA): TGTGCCAGCGCCCCCCAGGTCGGGAACACTGAAGCTTTCTTT.

This clone was seen only once. The chain carries TRBV30 and TRBJ2-7; TRBD1 might be the D (5 bases). Looked up from germline, CDR1 is GTSNPN and CDR2 is SVGIG (reference sequence). The germline V and J ends were trimmed by 2 bases and 3 bases, with 8 bases remaining between them. This CDR3 comprises 12 residues. The CDR3 nucleotides read TGTGCCTGGAGTCCAGGGAACTACGAGCAGTACTTC. Protein sequence: CAWSPGNYEQYF.

The chain is built from TRBV5-1 and TRBJ1-4, with a weak D call TRBD1 (5 bases). Germline V lookup: CDR1 SGHRS, CDR2 YFSETQ. V was pared by 2 bases and J by 8 bases, with 22 bases between. CDR3 size: 17 residues. Here the CDR3 reads CASSFSTVSGVMEKLFF. CDR3 in DNA: TGCGCCAGCAGCTTCTCGACAGTTTCGGGCGTAATGGAAAAACTGTTTTTT.

The genes are TRBV2 and TRBJ1-1; 7 bases map to TRBD1. Trimming took 6 bases from V and 1 from J; bases not matched to a gene: 5. In germline, CDR1 is SNHLY, CDR2 FYNNEI. The CDR3 loop spans 14 amino acids. CDR3 DNA: TGTGCCAGCAGGGGGGCAGGGGGGAACACTGAAGCTTTCTTT. It is translated as CASRGAGGNTEAFF.

Remarks on this clone: Distinct nucleotide sequences in the sample also encode this CDR3. The genes are TRBV5-1 and TRBJ1-4, with D possibly TRBD1 on 6 matching bases. The CDR3 covers 16 residues. From germline, CDR1 is SGHRS and CDR2 YFSETQ. The V gene lost 0 bases and the J gene lost 0 bases, with 9 bases spanning the gap. This CDR3 is CASSLVGQTTNEKLFF. CDR3 bases: TGCGCCAGCAGCTTGGTAGGACAGACAACTAATGAAAAACTGTTTTTT.